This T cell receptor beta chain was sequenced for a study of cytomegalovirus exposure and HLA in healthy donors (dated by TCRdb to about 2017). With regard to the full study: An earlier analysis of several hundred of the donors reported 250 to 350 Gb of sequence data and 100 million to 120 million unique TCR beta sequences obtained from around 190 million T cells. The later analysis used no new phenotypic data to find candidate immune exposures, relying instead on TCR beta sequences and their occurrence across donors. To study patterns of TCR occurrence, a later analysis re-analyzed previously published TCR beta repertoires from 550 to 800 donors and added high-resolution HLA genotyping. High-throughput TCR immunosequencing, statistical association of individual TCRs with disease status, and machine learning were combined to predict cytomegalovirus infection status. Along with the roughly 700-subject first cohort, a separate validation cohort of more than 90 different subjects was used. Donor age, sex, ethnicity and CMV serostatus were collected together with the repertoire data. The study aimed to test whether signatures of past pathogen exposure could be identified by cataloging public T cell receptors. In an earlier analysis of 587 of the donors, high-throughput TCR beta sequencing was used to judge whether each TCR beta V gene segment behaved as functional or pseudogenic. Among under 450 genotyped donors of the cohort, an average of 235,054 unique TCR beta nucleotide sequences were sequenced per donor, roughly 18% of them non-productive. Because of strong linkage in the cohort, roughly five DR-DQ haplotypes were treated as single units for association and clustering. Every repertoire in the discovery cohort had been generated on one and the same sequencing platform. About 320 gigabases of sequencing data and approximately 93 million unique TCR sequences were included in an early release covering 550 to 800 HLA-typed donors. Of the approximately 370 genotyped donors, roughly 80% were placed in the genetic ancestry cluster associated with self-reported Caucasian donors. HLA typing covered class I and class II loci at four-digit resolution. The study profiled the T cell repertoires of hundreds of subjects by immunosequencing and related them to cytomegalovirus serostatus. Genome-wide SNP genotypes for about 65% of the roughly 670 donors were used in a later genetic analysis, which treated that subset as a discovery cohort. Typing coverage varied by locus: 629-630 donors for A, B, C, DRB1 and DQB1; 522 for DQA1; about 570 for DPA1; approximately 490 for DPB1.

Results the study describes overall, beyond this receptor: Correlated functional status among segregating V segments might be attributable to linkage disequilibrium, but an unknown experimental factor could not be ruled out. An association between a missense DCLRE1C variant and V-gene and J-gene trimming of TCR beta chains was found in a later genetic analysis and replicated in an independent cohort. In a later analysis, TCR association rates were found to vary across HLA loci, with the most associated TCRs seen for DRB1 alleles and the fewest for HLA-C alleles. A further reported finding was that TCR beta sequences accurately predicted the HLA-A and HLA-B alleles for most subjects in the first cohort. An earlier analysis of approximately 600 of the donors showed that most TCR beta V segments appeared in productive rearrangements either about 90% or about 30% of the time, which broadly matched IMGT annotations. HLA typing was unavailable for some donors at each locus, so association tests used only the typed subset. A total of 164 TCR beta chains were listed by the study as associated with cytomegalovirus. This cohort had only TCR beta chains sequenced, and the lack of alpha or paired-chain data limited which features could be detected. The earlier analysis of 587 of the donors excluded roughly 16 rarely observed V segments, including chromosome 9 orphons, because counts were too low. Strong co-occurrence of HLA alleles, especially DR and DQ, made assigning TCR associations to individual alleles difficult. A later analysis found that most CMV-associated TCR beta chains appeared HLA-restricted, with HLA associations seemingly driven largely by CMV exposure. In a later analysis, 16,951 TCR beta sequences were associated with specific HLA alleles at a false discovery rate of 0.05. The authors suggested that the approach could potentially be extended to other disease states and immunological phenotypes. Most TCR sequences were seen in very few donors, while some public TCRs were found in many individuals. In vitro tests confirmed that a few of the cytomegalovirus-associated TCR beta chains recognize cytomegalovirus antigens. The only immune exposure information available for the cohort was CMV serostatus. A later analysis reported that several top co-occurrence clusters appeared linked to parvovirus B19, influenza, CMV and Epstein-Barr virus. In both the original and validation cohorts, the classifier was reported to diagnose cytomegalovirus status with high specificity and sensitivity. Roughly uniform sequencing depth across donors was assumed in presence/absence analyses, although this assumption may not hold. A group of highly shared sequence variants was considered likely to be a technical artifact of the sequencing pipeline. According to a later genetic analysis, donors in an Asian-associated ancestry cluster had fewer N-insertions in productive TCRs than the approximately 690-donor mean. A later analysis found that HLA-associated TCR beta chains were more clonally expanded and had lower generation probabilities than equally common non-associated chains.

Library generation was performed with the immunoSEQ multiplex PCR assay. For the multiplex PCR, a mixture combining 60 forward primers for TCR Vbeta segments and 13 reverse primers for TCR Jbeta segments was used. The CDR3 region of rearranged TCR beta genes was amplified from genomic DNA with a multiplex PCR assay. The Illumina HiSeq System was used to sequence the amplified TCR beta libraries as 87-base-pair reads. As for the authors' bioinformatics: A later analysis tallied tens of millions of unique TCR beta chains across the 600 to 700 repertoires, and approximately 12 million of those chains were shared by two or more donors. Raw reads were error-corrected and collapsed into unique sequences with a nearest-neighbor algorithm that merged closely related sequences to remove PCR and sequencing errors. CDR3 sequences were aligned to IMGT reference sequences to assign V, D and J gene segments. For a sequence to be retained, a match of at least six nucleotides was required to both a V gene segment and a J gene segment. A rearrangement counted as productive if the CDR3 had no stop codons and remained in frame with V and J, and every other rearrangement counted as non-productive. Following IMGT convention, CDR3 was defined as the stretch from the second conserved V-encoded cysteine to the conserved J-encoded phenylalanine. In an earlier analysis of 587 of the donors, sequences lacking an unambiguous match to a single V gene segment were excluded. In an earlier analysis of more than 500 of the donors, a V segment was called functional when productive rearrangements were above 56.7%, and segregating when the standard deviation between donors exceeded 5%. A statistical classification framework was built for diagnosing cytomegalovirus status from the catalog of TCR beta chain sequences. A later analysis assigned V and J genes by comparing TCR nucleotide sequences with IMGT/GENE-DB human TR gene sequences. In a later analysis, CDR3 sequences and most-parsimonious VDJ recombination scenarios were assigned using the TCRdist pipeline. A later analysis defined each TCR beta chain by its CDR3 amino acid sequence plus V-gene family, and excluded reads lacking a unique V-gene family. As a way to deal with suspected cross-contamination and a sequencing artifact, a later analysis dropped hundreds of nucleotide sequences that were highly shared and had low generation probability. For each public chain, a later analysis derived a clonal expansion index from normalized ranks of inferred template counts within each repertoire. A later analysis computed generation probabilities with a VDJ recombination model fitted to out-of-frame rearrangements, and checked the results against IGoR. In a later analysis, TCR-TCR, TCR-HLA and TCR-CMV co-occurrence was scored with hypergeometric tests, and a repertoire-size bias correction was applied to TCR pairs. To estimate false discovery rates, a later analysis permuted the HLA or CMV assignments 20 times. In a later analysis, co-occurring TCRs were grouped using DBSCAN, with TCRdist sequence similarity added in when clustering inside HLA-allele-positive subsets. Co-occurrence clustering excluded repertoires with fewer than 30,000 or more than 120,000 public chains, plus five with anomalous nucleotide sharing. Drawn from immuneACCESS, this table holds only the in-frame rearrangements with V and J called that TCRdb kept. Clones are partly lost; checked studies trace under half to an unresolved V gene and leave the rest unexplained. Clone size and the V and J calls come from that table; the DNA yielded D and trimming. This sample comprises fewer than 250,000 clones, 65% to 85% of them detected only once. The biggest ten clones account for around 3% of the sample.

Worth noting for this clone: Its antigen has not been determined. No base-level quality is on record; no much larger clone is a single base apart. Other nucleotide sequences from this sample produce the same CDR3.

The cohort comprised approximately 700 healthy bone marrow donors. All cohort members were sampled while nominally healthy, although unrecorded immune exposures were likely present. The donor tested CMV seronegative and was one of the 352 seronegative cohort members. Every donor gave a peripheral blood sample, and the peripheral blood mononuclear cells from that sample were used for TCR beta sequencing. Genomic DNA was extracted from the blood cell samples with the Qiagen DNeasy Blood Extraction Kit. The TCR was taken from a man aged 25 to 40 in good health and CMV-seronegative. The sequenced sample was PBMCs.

The CDR3 is CASSEEGGSTDTQYF. The nucleotide sequence is TGTGCCAGCAGTGAAGAAGGCGGCAGCACAGATACGCAGTATTTT. The chain was built from TRBV2 and TRBJ2-3; the D gene cannot be named for sure. Including cysteine and phenylalanine, the CDR3 has 15 amino acids. CDR3 DNA only is kept here, 45 bases in frame from base 1. Cut back by 1 base and 0 bases, the V and J ends lie 8 bases apart. The CDR1 and CDR2 encoded by the germline V gene are SNHLY and FYNNEI.